The T cell receptor beta chain under discussion was sequenced for a study of blood T cell repertoires in COVID-19. Germline CDR1 reads SGHVS; CDR2 reads FNYEAQ. The CDR3 sequence is 14 residues long. The V gene lost 1 base and the J gene lost 3 bases, with 6 bases spanning the gap. Sequencing used immunoSEQ multiplex PCR; TCRdb keeps in-frame clones, though not all of them. The table includes roughly 150,000 clones, more than 85% detected once. The Seattle patients, enrolled during active infection, were followed longitudinally. The rearrangement uses TRBV7-6 and TRBJ2-2; D is perhaps TRBD2 (6 bases). This TCR derives from an elderly woman with COVID-19, enrolled during active disease. The specimen sequenced was peripheral blood. The CDR3: CASSLGGDTGELFF. CDR3 bases: TGTGCCAGCAGCTTAGGGGGGGACACCGGGGAGCTGTTTTTT.